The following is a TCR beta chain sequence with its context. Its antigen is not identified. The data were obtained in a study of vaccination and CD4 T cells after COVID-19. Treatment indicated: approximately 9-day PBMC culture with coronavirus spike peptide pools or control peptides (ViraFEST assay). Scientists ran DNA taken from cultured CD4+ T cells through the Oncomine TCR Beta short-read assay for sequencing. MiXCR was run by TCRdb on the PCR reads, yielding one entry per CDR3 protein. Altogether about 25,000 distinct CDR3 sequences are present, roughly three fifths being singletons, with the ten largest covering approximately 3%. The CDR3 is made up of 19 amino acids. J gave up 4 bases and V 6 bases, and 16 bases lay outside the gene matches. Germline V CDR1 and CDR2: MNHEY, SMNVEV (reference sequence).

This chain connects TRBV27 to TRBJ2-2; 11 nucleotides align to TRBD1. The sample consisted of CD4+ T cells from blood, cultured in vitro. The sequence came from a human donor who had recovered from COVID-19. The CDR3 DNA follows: TGTGCCAGCAGCGCGGGACAGGGGGTGATCCGGCGGGTCACCGGGGAGCTGTTTTTT. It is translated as CASSAGQGVIRRVTGELFF.